This entry describes one T cell receptor (beta chain). Its target is not known. The data are from a study of multiple sclerosis patients with progressive multifocal leukoencephalopathy. Time point in this sample: time of PML onset. Looked up from germline, CDR1 is SGHAT and CDR2 is FQNNGV. The ends lost 3 bases at V and 6 bases at J; junction bases unmatched: 5. The CDR3 is 15 residues long. Study findings and constraints: TRBV and TRBJ usage showed no common pattern when PML developed. In most PML patients, TRB repertoires appeared less diverse by entropy.

The repertoire was sequenced with immunoSEQ multiplex PCR; TCRdb's copy has only in-frame clones and lacks some. The sample yields 25,000 to 35,000 clones, approximately 84% seen once. The specimen was PBMCs, collected from a patient treated with natalizumab. This TCR was recovered from a human donor with progressive multifocal leukoencephalopathy. This chain joins TRBV11-2 and TRBJ2-7; 13 positions agree with TRBD2. CDR3 residues: CASSLTSGRLGEQYF. The CDR3 nucleotides read TGTGCCAGCAGCTTGACTAGCGGGAGGTTAGGCGAGCAGTACTTC.